The clone carrying this TCR beta chain was recorded once. The data were obtained in a study of blood T cell repertoires in COVID-19. Study-level information: COVID-19 samples from acute and convalescent phases originated in the United States, Italy and Spain. Sources were T cells, B-cell-depleted T cells, or PBMCs; the material itself was cDNA or gDNA.

CDR3 length: 14 amino acids. Germline lookup yields CDR1 MNHEY and CDR2 SVGAGI. V gave up 5 bases and J gave up 8 bases; unmatched junction bases: 9. Original methodology: Amplification of reference gene primers provided the estimated nucleated cell counts. Sequencing used immunoSEQ multiplex PCR; TCRdb keeps in-frame clones, though not all of them. The D gene and trimming were derived from the DNA, and the V and J assignments and clone size from that table. The sample includes about 180,000 clones, around 85% of them seen just once. The chain employs TRBV6-5 and TRBJ1-2; 9 nucleotides agree with TRBD1. The TCR sequence derives from a man between 65 and 85 years old with active or convalescent COVID-19. Material for sequencing was peripheral blood. The CDR3 here is CASSNKGQGEGYTF. CDR3 nucleotides: TGTGCCAGCAGTAACAAGGGACAGGGTGAGGGCTACACCTTC.